These T cell receptor beta chains were read from a single sample in a study of T cells in Graves' hyperthyroidism and ophthalmopathy. TCRdb called the multiplex PCR reads again in MiXCR, with one record for every CDR3 protein. This sample has approximately 330,000 distinct CDR3 sequences; approximately 22% occur once, and the top ten carry about 50%. Sequencing was carried out using blood. These receptors were collected from a woman aged 45-59 years with Graves' hyperthyroidism. CDR3s include the opening cysteine and the closing phenylalanine or tryptophan. The D gene is left open where the match is weak. Clone sizes are given selectively: once, few, many, or a class where the clone is expanded.

NA	TRBV20-1	few	TRBJ1-2	CSAKGVDGYTF	TGCAGTGCTAAGGGGGTAGATGGCTACACCTTC
TRBD1	TRBV28	NA	TRBJ2-2	CASSLYTPDSIQGAGELFF	TGTGCCAGCAGTCTCTATACCCCGGACAGCATCCAGGGGGCCGGGGAGCTGTTTTTT
TRBD1	TRBV7-2	NA	TRBJ2-1	CASRRDRGTNEQFF	TGTGCCAGCCGCCGGGACAGGGGTACCAATGAGCAGTTCTTC
NA	TRBV6-5	NA	TRBJ1-4	CASSYASVATNEKLFF	TGTGCCAGCAGTTACGCGTCGGTTGCAACTAATGAAAAACTGTTTTTT
NA	TRBV10-3	many	TRBJ2-1	CAIGSGTPEQFF	TGTGCCATCGGGTCCGGGACTCCCGAGCAGTTCTTC
NA	TRBV30	many	TRBJ2-7	CAWSVHNYEQYF	TGTGCCTGGAGTGTACACAACTACGAGCAGTACTTC
TRBD1	TRBV28	few	TRBJ2-2	CASSQPGQGANGELFF	TGTGCCAGCAGTCAGCCGGGACAGGGGGCGAACGGGGAGCTGTTTTTT
TRBD2	TRBV6-1	many	TRBJ2-5	CASRISGGAEKTQYF	TGTGCCAGCAGAATAAGCGGGGGGGCCGAGAAGACCCAGTACTTC
NA	TRBV24-1	NA	TRBJ2-3	CATSEGDRRITDTQYF	TGTGCCACCAGTGAAGGGGACCGTAGAATCACAGATACGCAGTATTTT
NA	TRBV6-2/TRBV6-3	NA	TRBJ2-5	CASSYSQETQYF	TGTGCCAGCAGTTACTCCCAAGAGACCCAGTACTTC
NA	TRBV6-5	few	TRBJ2-7	CASSYSRGLGEQYF	TGTGCCAGCAGTTACTCGAGGGGGTTGGGAGAGCAGTACTTC
TRBD2	TRBV20-1	many	TRBJ2-1	CSAPGTSGRNEQFF	TGCAGTGCCCCCGGGACTAGCGGGAGGAATGAGCAGTTCTTC
TRBD1	TRBV19	few	TRBJ2-1	CASSIGLSQGANPRNEQFF	TGTGCCAGTAGTATAGGCCTCTCACAGGGGGCTAACCCTCGCAATGAGCAGTTCTTC
NA	TRBV28	many	TRBJ2-1	CASSFQSPREQFF	TGTGCCAGCAGTTTTCAGAGCCCCAGGGAGCAGTTCTTC
NA	TRBV9	many	TRBJ2-3	CASSRSSLWSDTQYF	TGTGCCAGCAGCCGATCCTCCCTGTGGTCAGATACGCAGTATTTT
NA	TRBV2	many	TRBJ2-5	CASRRSPGETQYF	TGTGCCAGCAGGCGATCGCCCGGGGAGACCCAGTACTTC
NA	TRBV30	many	TRBJ2-7	CAWRPITAVPYEQYF	TGTGCCTGGAGGCCGATAACAGCGGTCCCCTACGAGCAGTACTTC
NA	TRBV4-1	NA	TRBJ1-1	CASSQVLRGVNTEAFF	TGCGCCAGCAGCCAAGTTTTGCGGGGAGTGAACACTGAGGCTTTCTTT
TRBD1	TRBV20-1	NA	TRBJ2-5	CSAWTGGAQETQYF	TGCAGTGCGTGGACAGGGGGGGCCCAAGAGACCCAGTACTTC
NA	TRBV4-2	many	TRBJ2-1	CASSEEHEQFF	TGTGCCAGCAGCGAGGAGCATGAGCAGTTCTTC
NA	TRBV3-1	many	TRBJ2-1	CASSQVHMTGLFYNEQFF	TGTGCCAGCAGCCAAGTTCATATGACAGGTCTATTCTACAATGAGCAGTTCTTC
TRBD1	TRBV11-3	NA	TRBJ2-2	CASSLPGTGENTGELFF	TGTGCCAGCAGCTTGCCCGGGACAGGGGAAAACACCGGGGAGCTGTTTTTT
TRBD1	TRBV13	NA	TRBJ1-1	CASSVGQGDTEAFF	TGTGCCAGCAGCGTAGGACAGGGGGACACTGAAGCTTTCTTT